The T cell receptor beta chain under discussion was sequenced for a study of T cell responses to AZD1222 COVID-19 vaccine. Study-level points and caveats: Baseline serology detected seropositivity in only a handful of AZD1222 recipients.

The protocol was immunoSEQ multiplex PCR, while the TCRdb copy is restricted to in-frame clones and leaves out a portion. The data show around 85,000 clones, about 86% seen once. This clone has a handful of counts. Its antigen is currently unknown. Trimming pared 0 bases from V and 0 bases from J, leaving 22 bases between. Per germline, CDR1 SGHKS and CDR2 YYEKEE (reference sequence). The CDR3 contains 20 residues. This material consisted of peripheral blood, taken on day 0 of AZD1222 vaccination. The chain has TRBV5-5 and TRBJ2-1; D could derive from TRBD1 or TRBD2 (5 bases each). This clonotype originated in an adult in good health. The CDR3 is CASSLVGQRGVVNSYNEQFF. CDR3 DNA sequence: TGTGCCAGCAGCTTGGTTGGCCAGAGAGGGGTGGTAAACTCCTACAATGAGCAGTTCTTC.